This T cell receptor beta chain was obtained from a study of Tregs in tolerant kidney transplant recipients (dated by TCRdb to between 2018 and 2021). Some background on the complete study: The study applied TCRbeta sequencing to find donor-specific regulatory T cells before combined kidney and bone marrow transplantation and then followed those same cells after transplant. Several methods of expanding Tregs specific for an allogeneic donor were compared by TCRbeta repertoire sequencing in 3 healthy controls.

What the authors observed across the whole study: Expanding Tregs with activated donor B cells appeared to identify the most biologically relevant and donor-specific TCRbeta repertoire. Biological reproducibility was not examined directly, but technical replication error appeared to be minimal. The study was limited by small patient numbers, and the findings need validation in larger populations and under other immunosuppression protocols.

Comment on this clone: The antigen it binds to is not known. Base qualities are not at hand, and no much larger clone is one base apart.

The V end loses 1 base and the J end loses 0 bases, and a stretch of 6 bases separates them. For CDR1 and CDR2, the germline V gene lists SQVTM and ANQGSEA. The CDR3 spans 13 residues, from the cysteine through the phenylalanine. The retained sequence is limited to the CDR3, 39 bases, with the frame set at the first base. Thawed PBMCs were FACS-sorted into unstimulated Tregs (CD4+CD25+CD127-), CD4+ non-Tregs (CD4+CD25-), CD4 cells and CD8 cells. Healthy control blood came either as purchased buffy coats or from healthy volunteers. Healthy control blood was processed to PBMCs by Ficoll density gradient and cryopreserved, and patient PBMCs were collected before and after transplant. For TCRbeta CDR3 sequencing, genomic DNA was extracted from sorted cells using the QIAGEN DNeasy Blood and Tissue Kit. Through immunoSEQ, high-throughput TCRbeta CDR3 sequencing was done commercially, including PCR amplification with internal controls and bias correction. Per the authors' processing: A unique productive TCRbeta sequence was defined by the CDR3 nucleotide sequence when primers matched, and otherwise by the CDR3 amino acid sequence together with the Vbeta and Jbeta genes. To correct sorting error, sequences shared between sorted populations at a frequency ratio of 2:1 or less were removed; the rest were assigned to the higher population. A sequence was defined as donor-reactive if the sequence was expanded at least 5-fold in CFSE-low cells compared with unstimulated cells and had a frequency of at least 0.01% in CFSE-low cells. Repertoire divergence was quantified by Jensen-Shannon divergence calculated from the top 100 TCRbeta sequences ranked by frequency. When a sample had multiple sequencing runs, each run was corrected for sorting error separately and the runs were then pooled. TCRdb's version of the immuneACCESS table is confined to in-frame rearrangements and falls short of the full clone set. An unresolved V gene accounts for under half of the shortfall where checked; the remainder is of unknown origin. V, J and clone size were drawn from that table, and D and trimming were deduced from the DNA. Counted in this sample were roughly 68,000 clones; roughly 84% of them appeared once. Approximately 4.8% of the sample is in the top ten clones.

This chain is built from TRBV29-1 and TRBJ1-1, with the D gene not confidently named. The sequenced sample consisted of CD4+ T cells from blood. This TCR was recovered from a human donor in good health. The base sequence is TGCAGCGTTGAAGGGGTGATGAACACTGAAGCTTTCTTT. Its protein is CSVEGVMNTEAFF.